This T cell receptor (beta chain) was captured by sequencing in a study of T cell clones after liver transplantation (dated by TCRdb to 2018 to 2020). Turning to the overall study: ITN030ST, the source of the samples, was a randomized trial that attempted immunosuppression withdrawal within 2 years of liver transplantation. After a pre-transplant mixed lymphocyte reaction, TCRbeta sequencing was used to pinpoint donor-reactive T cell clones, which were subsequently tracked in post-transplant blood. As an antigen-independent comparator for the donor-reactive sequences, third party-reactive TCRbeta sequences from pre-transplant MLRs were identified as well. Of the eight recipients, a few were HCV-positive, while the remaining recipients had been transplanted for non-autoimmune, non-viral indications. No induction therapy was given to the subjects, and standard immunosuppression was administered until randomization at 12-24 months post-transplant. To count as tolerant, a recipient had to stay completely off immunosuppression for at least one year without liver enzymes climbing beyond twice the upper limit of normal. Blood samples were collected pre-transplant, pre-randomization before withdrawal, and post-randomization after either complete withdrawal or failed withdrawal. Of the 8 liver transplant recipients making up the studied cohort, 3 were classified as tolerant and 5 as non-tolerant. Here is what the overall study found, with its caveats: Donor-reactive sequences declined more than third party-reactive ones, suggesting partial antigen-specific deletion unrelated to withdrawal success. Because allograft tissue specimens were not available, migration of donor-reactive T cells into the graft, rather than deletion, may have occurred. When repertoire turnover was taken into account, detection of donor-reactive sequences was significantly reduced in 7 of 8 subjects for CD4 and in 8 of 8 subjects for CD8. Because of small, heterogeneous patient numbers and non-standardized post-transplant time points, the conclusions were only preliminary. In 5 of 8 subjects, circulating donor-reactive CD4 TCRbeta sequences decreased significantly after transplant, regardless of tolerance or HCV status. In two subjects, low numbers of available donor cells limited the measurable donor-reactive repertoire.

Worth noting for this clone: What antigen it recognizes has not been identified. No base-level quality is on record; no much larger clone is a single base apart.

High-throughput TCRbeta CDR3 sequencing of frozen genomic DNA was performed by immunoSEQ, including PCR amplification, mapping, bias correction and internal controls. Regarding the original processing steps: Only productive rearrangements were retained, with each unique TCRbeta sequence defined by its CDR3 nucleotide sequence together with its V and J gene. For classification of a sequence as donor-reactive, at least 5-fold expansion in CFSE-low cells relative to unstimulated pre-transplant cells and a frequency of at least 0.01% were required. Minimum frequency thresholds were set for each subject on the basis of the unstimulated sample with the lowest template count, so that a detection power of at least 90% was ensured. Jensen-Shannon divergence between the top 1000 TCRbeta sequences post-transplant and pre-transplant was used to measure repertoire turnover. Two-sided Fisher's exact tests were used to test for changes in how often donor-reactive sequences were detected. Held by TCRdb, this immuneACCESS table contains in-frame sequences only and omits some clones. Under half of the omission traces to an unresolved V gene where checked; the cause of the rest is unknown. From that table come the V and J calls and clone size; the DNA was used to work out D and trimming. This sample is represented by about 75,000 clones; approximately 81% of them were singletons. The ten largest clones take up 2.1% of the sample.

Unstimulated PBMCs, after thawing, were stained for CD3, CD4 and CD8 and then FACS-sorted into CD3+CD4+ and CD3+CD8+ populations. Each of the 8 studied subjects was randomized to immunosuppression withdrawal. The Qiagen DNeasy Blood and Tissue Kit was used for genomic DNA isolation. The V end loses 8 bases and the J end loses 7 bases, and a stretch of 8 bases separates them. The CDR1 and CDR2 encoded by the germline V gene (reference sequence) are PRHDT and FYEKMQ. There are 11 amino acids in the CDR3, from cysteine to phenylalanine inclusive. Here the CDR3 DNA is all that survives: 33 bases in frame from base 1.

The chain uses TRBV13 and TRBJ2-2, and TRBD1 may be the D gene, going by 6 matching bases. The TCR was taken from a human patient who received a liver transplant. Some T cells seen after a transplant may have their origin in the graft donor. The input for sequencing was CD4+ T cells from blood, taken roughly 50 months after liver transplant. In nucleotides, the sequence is TGTGCCAGCCAGGGGAACGGGGAGCTGTTTTTT. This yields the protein CASQGNGELFF.